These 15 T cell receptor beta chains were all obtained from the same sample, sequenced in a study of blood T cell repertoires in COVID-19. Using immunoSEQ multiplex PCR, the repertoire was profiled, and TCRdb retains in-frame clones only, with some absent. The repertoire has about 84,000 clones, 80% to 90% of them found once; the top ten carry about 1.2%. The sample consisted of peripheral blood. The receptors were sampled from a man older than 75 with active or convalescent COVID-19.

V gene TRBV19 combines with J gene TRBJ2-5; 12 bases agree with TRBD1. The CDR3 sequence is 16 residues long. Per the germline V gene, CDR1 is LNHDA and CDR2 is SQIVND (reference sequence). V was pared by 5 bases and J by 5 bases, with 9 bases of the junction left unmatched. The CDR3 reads CASSPLRDRGRETQYF. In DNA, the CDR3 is TGTGCCAGTAGTCCCCTCCGGGACAGGGGGCGTGAGACCCAGTACTTC. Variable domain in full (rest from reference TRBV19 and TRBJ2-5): DGGITQSPKYLFRKEGQNVTLSCEQNLNHDAMYWYRQDPGQGLRLIYYSQIVNDFQKGDIAEGYSVSREKKESFPLTVTSAQKNPTAFYLCASSPLRDRGRETQYFGPGTRLLVL.

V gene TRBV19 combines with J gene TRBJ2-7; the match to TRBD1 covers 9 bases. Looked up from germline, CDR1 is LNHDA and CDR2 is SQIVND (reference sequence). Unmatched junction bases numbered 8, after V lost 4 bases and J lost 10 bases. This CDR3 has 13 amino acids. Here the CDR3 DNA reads TGTGCCAGTAGTAGCACAGGGGGCCTAGTTCAGTACTTC. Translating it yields CASSSTGGLVQYF.

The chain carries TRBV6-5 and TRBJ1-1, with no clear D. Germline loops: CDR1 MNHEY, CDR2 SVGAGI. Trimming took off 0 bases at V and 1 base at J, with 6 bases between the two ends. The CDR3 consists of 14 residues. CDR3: CASSYSRQNTEAFF. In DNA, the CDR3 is TGTGCCAGCAGTTACTCGAGGCAGAACACTGAAGCTTTCTTT.

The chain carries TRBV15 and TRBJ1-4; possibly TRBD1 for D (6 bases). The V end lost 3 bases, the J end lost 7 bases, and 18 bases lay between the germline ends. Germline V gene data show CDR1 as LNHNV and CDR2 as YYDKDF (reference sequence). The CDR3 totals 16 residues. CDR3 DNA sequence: TGTGCCACCAGCAGGAATAATGCAGGGGTTGGTGAAAAACTGTTTTTT. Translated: CATSRNNAGVGEKLFF.

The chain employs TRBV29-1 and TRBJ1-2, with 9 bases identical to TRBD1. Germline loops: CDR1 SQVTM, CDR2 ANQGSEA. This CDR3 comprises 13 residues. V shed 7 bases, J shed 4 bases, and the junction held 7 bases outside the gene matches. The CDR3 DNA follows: TGCAGCGCCGGGACAGGGTACGGCTATGGCTACACCTTC. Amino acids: CSAGTGYGYGYTF.

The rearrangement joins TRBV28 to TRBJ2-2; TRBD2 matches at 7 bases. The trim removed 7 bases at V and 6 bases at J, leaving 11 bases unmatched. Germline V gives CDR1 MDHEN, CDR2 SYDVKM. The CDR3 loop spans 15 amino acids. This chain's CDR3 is CASILGGGVPGELFF. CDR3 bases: TGTGCCAGCATCCTGGGGGGAGGGGTTCCCGGGGAGCTGTTTTTT.

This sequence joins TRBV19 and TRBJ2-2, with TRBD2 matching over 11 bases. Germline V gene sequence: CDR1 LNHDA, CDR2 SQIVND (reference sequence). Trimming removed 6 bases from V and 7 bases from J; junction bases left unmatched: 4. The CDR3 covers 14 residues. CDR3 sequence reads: CASRLAGVRGELFF. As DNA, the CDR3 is TGTGCCAGTAGACTAGCGGGAGTGCGCGGGGAGCTGTTTTTT.

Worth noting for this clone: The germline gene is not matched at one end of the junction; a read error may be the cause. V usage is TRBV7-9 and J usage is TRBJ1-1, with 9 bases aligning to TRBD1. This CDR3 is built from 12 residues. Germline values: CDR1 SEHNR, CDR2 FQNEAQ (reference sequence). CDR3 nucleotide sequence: TGTGCCAGCAGCCTAGCGGACAGGGGATCTTTCTTT. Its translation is CASSLADRGSFF.

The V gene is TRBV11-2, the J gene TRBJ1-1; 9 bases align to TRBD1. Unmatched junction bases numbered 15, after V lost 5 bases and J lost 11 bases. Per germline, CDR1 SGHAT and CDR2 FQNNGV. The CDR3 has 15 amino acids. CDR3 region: CASSQMSPGQGNAFF. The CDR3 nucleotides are TGTGCCAGCAGCCAAATGTCCCCGGGACAGGGTAATGCTTTCTTT.

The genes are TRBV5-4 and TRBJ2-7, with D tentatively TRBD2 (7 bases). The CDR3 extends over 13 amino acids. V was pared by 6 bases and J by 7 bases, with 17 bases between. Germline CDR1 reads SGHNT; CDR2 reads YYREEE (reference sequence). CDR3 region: CASTLGGAGEQYF. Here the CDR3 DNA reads TGTGCCAGCACCCTGGGGGGGGCCGGAGAGCAGTACTTC.

CDR3 protein: CASTLTGGEETQYF. The CDR3 region has the DNA TGTGCCAGCACCCTGACAGGGGGCGAGGAGACCCAGTACTTC. The chain uses TRBV6-5 and TRBJ2-5; 10 nucleotides agree with TRBD1. Germline CDR1 reads MNHEY; CDR2 reads SVGAGI. Trimming cost V 7 bases and J 5 bases; bases outside gene matches: 7. The CDR3 is made up of 14 amino acids.

The CDR3 loop is CASSLITGADPYEQYF. CDR3 DNA sequence: TGTGCCAGCAGCTTAATAACGGGAGCGGATCCCTACGAGCAGTACTTC. The chain links TRBV7-9 to TRBJ2-7; TRBD2 might be the D (6 bases). There are 16 residues in the CDR3. V lost 2 bases, J lost 2 bases, and 16 bases lay in between. Germline V gene sequence: CDR1 SEHNR, CDR2 FQNEAQ (reference sequence). The full variable domain, completed using reference TRBV7-9 and TRBJ2-7, is DTGVSQNPRHKITKRGQNVTFRCDPISEHNRLYWYRQTLGQGPEFLTYFQNEAQLEKSRLLSDRFSAERPKGSFSTLEIQRTEQGDSAMYLCASSLITGADPYEQYFGPGTRLTVT.

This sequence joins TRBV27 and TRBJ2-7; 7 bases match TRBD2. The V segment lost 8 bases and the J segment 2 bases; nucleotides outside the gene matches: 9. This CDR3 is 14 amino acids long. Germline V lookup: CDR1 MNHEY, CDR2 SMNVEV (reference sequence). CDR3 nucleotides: TGTGCCAGCCAGGCCGGGAGGCAACCCTACGAGCAGTACTTC. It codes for CASQAGRQPYEQYF.

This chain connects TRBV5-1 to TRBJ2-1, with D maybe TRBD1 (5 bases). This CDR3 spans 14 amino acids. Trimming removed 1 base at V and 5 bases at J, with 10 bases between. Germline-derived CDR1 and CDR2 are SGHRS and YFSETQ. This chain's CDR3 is CASSLIGADNEQFF. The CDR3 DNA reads TGCGCCAGCAGCTTGATTGGGGCCGACAATGAGCAGTTCTTC.

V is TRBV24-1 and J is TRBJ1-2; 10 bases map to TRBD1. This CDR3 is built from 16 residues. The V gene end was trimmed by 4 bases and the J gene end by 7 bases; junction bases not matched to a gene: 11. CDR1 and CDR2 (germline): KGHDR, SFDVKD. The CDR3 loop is CATSERWTGGFGGYTF. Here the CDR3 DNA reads TGTGCCACCAGTGAGAGATGGACAGGGGGTTTTGGTGGCTACACCTTC.